Following are 5 T cell receptor beta chains from one sample sequenced in a study of blood T cells in healthy people across ages (dated by TCRdb to 2014 to 2015). The library was obtained by 5' RACE. Instrument on record: Illumina HiSeq 2500. The second PCR ran for about 7 to 11 cycles and used a J-beta primer mix along with a sample-barcoded 5' primer. The raw public data were reprocessed by TCRdb itself: fastp quality trimming at Q25, MiXCR clonotype calling, in-frame beta chains only. Merged by CDR3 protein, the rows form single entries marked with the most common genes and DNA. The sample table shows 850,000 to 1,300,000 distinct CDR3 sequences, and around 45% are seen once. The top ten clonotypes cover under 20% of the sample. The specimen was blood. Receptors originate from a woman aged 55 to 70 in good health.

The chain has TRBV20-1 and TRBJ2-7, with TRBD1 matching over 9 bases. The length of the CDR3 is 15 residues. V lost 0 bases to trimming and J lost 4 bases; unmatched junction nucleotides: 7. Germline V gene sequence: CDR1 DFQATT, CDR2 SNEGSKA (reference sequence). CDR3 DNA sequence: TGCAGTGCTAGAGATGCCGGGACAGGGATGTACGAGCAGTACTTC. Its protein product is CSARDAGTGMYEQYF.

This sequence joins TRBV7-3 and TRBJ2-3, with 9 bases lining up with TRBD1. Trimming took 4 bases from V and 6 from J; bases not matched to a gene: 5. This CDR3 contains 14 residues. The germline gives CDR1 SGHTA, CDR2 FQGTGA. As DNA, the CDR3 is TGTGCCAGCAGCTACAGGGGGCCCCCGGATACGCAGTATTTT. Translating it yields CASSYRGPPDTQYF.

V is TRBV7-2 and J is TRBJ2-7; no clear D. The J call is in doubt because the DNA end fits TRBJ2-5 better. The CDR3 is made up of 15 amino acids. Germline assignment: CDR1 SGHTA and CDR2 FQGNSA. The DNA for the CDR3 is TGTGCCAGCAGCTTATCGAAGGGCCTCCAGGAGACCCAGTACTTC. This codes for CASSLSKGLQETQYF.

The V call is TRBV4-1, the J call TRBJ2-1, with 7 bases matching TRBD2. The J call could be wrong; TRBJ2-7 is a better fit for the DNA end. Germline loops: CDR1 MGHRA, CDR2 YSYEKL. The CDR3 extends over 18 amino acids. The CDR3 sequence is CASSQDPLGGNPYNEQYF. Written as DNA, the CDR3 is TGCGCCAGCAGCCAAGACCCCCTGGGGGGGAACCCCTACAATGAGCAGTACTTC.

This chain connects TRBV10-3 to TRBJ1-2; 7 nucleotides line up with TRBD1. The CDR3 consists of 15 residues. Unmatched junction bases numbered 1, after V lost 0 bases and J lost 0 bases. CDR1 and CDR2 (germline): ENHRY, SYGVKD. CDR3 bases: TGTGCCATCAGTGAGTCGGGACAGACTAACTATGGCTACACCTTC. Its protein is CAISESGQTNYGYTF.